Below, 18 T cell receptor beta chains from the same sample are listed, as sequenced in a study of cytomegalovirus exposure and HLA in healthy donors. A multiplex PCR was run with 60 Vbeta primers and 13 Jbeta primers. Data came from immunoSEQ multiplex PCR; TCRdb stores just in-frame clones and leaves some out. Of about 110,000 clones in the sample, 81% were seen once. Sequenced: PBMCs. The receptors were sampled from a woman between 25 and 40 years old in good health and CMV-seronegative.

The chain combines TRBV6-1 with TRBJ2-5, with a weak D call TRBD2 (5 bases). Trimming pared 5 bases from V and 1 base from J, leaving 11 bases between. The germline gives CDR1 MNHNS, CDR2 SASEGT. CDR3 size: 14 residues. CDR3 loop: CASSPSGAQETQYF. The DNA for the CDR3 is TGTGCCAGCAGTCCCAGCGGAGCCCAAGAGACCCAGTACTTC.

A few counts support this clone. This chain links TRBV6-4 with TRBJ2-5; a possible D gene is TRBD2 (6 bases). V lost 9 bases, J lost 5 bases, and 22 bases lay in between. The CDR3 has 15 amino acids. Germline lookup yields CDR1 MRHNA and CDR2 SNTAGT. The CDR3 DNA reads TGTGCCAGAGACTGGACTACAGTCCCATGGGAGACCCAGTACTTC. Its translation: CARDWTTVPWETQYF.

This chain links TRBV30 with TRBJ2-7; 11 bases match TRBD2. This CDR3 is 15 amino acids long. The junction had 6 bases not matched to a gene; V was cut back by 3 bases and J by 2 bases. Germline CDR1 and CDR2: GTSNPN and SVGIG (reference sequence). This chain's CDR3 is CAWSNLAGGTYEQYF. CDR3 nucleotides: TGTGCCTGGAGCAATCTAGCGGGAGGTACCTACGAGCAGTACTTC.

The chain carries TRBV28 and TRBJ1-1, with 7 bases lining up with TRBD1. The V and J ends lost 11 bases and 3 bases, in that order; junction bases with no gene match: 15. Germline V gene data show CDR1 as MDHEN and CDR2 as SYDVKM. The CDR3 length is 15 residues. In nucleotides, the CDR3 is TGTGCCGGTCAGGGGGGTGGGCTGGTGGACACTGAAGCTTTCTTT. Its translation: CAGQGGGLVDTEAFF.

J is TRBJ1-4 and V is TRBV6-1; D call uncertain. The CDR3 totals 11 residues. Germline CDR1 is MNHNS and CDR2 is SASEGT. V was shortened by 1 base and J by 14 bases, with 8 bases between the two germline ends. The CDR3 spells CASSEDGRLFF. In DNA, the CDR3 is TGTGCCAGCAGTGAAGATGGGCGCCTGTTTTTT.

The CDR3 is CASSNPGTSLDTQYF. In DNA, the CDR3 is TGTGCCAGCAGTAACCCCGGGACTAGCTTGGATACGCAGTATTTT. The chain employs TRBV6-6 and TRBJ2-3, with 9 bases matching TRBD2. V dropped 5 bases and J dropped 6; count of bases not matched to a gene: 9. The CDR3 contains 15 residues. The germline V gene has CDR1 MNHNY and CDR2 SVGAGI (reference sequence).

The genes are TRBV4-3 and TRBJ1-5, with D unresolved. The CDR3 length is 13 residues. Germline V lookup: CDR1 LGHNA, CDR2 YSLEER. Deletions cut 1 base from V and 7 bases from J, with 8 bases between. CDR3 protein: CASSQGYSQPQHF. In DNA form, the CDR3 reads TGCGCCAGCAGCCAAGGGTATAGCCAGCCCCAGCATTTT.

This chain uses TRBV4-1 with TRBJ2-2; D is uncertain. Trimming removed 3 bases from V and 6 bases from J, with 8 bases in between. Germline assignment: CDR1 MGHRA and CDR2 YSYEKL. The CDR3 has 13 residues. This chain's CDR3 is CASSQWSAGELFF. Written as DNA, the CDR3 is TGCGCCAGCAGCCAGTGGAGTGCCGGGGAGCTGTTTTTT.

The chain joins TRBV21-1 to TRBJ2-7; the table's D call, TRBD2, was not checked against the DNA. TRBV21-1 is shown as a pseudogene. This CDR3 has 15 amino acids. In nucleotides, the CDR3 is TGTGCCAGCAGCAAAAGGGCGGGAGGTATCTACGAGCAGTACTTC. Translating it yields CASSKRAGGIYEQYF.

The chain is built from TRBV5-6 and TRBJ2-7; D is uncertain. The germline V gene encodes CDR1 SGHDT and CDR2 YYEEEE. This CDR3 has 12 residues. V dropped 3 bases and J dropped 3 bases, with 7 bases sitting between them. The CDR3 nucleotides read TGTGCCAGCAGCTCCTTATACTACGAGCAGTACTTC. The encoded protein is CASSSLYYEQYF. The complete variable domain, with remaining parts taken from reference TRBV5-6 and TRBJ2-7, reads DAGVTQSPTHLIKTRGQQVTLRCSPKSGHDTVSWYQQALGQGPQFIFQYYEEEERQRGNFPDRFSGHQFPNYSSELNVNALLLGDSALYLCASSSLYYEQYFGPGTRLTVT.

About this clone itself: The junction does not match germline at one end; this may be a read error. The chain's CDR3 is CANSPRTERYEQYF. In DNA, the CDR3 is TGTGCCAACAGCCCTCGGACAGAAAGATACGAGCAGTACTTC. The rearrangement links TRBV7-8 to TRBJ2-7; tentatively, D is TRBD1 (6 bases). Germline assignment: CDR1 SGHVS and CDR2 FQNEAQ. This CDR3 has 14 amino acids.

The CDR3 loop reads CASSQNPGLAGGEQYF. Here the CDR3 DNA reads TGTGCCAGCAGCCAAAACCCGGGACTAGCGGGAGGCGAGCAGTACTTC. The chain combines TRBV5-4 with TRBJ2-7, with 15 nucleotides matching TRBD2. The CDR3 sequence is 16 residues long. Germline CDR1 SGHNT, CDR2 YYREEE (reference sequence). The V and J ends lost 4 bases and 6 bases, in that order; junction bases with no gene match: 8.

This clone was seen just once. The V and J genes are TRBV28 and TRBJ2-5; the match to TRBD2 covers 7 bases. Germline CDR1 reads MDHEN; CDR2 reads SYDVKM. The CDR3 sequence is 16 residues long. V lost 5 bases, J lost 2 bases, and 11 bases stayed unmatched. This CDR3 is CASSLSSSGEQETQYF. The CDR3 nucleotides read TGTGCCAGCAGTCTCTCGTCTAGCGGAGAGCAAGAGACCCAGTACTTC.

CDR3 nucleotide sequence: TGTGCCAGCACCGTAGGAGGAGCGACTTACGGAAACACCATATATTTT. This gives the protein CASTVGGATYGNTIYF. The chain is built from TRBV13 and TRBJ1-3; unclear D gene. V lost 7 bases and J 4 bases, leaving 20 bases between the germline ends. The CDR3 is 16 amino acids. Germline V lookup: CDR1 PRHDT, CDR2 FYEKMQ (reference sequence).

This clone was seen only once. The J gene is TRBJ1-3, the V gene TRBV4-3, with a possible D match to TRBD1 (5 bases). In germline, CDR1 is LGHNA, CDR2 YSLEER. V shed 4 bases and J shed 4 bases, with 5 bases lying between them. The CDR3 totals 12 residues. The CDR3, as DNA: TGCGCCAGCAGCCGGGGCGGAAACACCATATATTTT. Amino acids: CASSRGGNTIYF.

The chain joins TRBV11-3 to TRBJ2-7, with TRBD1 identical over 10 bases. The V gene's germline CDR1 is SGHNT and CDR2 YENEEA. The CDR3 is 17 amino acids. V shed 0 bases, J shed 2 bases, and the junction held 7 bases outside the gene matches. CDR3 sequence: CASSLDSGTGDPYEQYF. The DNA for the CDR3 is TGTGCCAGCAGCTTAGATTCCGGGACAGGGGACCCCTACGAGCAGTACTTC.

The V gene is TRBV14, the J gene TRBJ2-5, with 7 bases identical to TRBD2. The junction had 3 bases not matched to a gene; V was cut back by 0 bases and J by 5 bases. The CDR3 is 14 residues long. The germline CDR1 and CDR2 sequences are SGHDN and FVKESK. CDR3 protein: CASSQELLAETQYF. The CDR3 DNA sequence: TGTGCCAGCAGCCAAGAACTACTAGCGGAGACCCAGTACTTC.

This chain links TRBV19 with TRBJ2-2; TRBD1 aligns across 9 bases. Germline V CDR1 and CDR2: LNHDA, SQIVND (reference sequence). The length of the CDR3 is 16 residues. The V segment lost 8 bases and the J segment 3 bases; nucleotides outside the gene matches: 10. The CDR3 DNA sequence: TGTGCCAGTTGTCCGTACAGGGGGCGCCACACCGGGGAGCTGTTTTTT. Amino acid sequence: CASCPYRGRHTGELFF.